This passage covers 28 T cell receptor beta chains from one sample sequenced in a study of cytomegalovirus exposure and HLA in healthy donors. Use of 60 Vbeta and 13 Jbeta primers characterized the PCR. This table comes from immunoSEQ multiplex PCR, and its TCRdb copy is limited to in-frame clones, with some not included. The sample has about 130,000 clones, 80% seen once. The specimen sequenced was PBMCs. The source is a man between 40 and 49 years old in good health and CMV-seronegative.

This chain connects TRBV10-3 to TRBJ2-3, with TRBD2 matching over 9 bases. Germline V gene sequence: CDR1 ENHRY, CDR2 SYGVKD. J lost 5 bases, V lost 7 bases, and 4 bases had no gene match. This CDR3 comprises 13 residues. Here the CDR3 reads CAIMASGEDTQYF. The CDR3 coding sequence is TGTGCCATCATGGCTAGCGGGGAAGATACGCAGTATTTT.

This clone is a singleton in its sample. This chain uses TRBV12-5 with TRBJ2-1; a possible D gene is TRBD2 (5 bases). The CDR3 sequence is 16 residues long. Germline values: CDR1 LGHNT, CDR2 FRNRAP. The germline V and J ends were trimmed by 1 base and 0 bases, with 10 bases remaining between them. CDR3 coding DNA: TGTGCTAGTGGTTTGGGAGCGGAAAGCTCCTACAATGAGCAGTTCTTC. This codes for CASGLGAESSYNEQFF.

The J gene is TRBJ1-2, the V gene TRBV28, with TRBD1 matching over 7 bases. Unmatched junction bases numbered 2, after V lost 1 base and J lost 0 bases. The CDR3 extends over 15 amino acids. The V gene's germline CDR1 is MDHEN and CDR2 SYDVKM. The CDR3 nucleotides are TGTGCCAGCAGTTTATTGCAGGGGGCTAACTATGGCTACACCTTC. This translates into CASSLLQGANYGYTF.

The genes are TRBV5-6 and TRBJ2-7; 10 bases map to TRBD2. V lost 3 bases and J lost 5; bases outside the gene matches: 8. The germline V gene has CDR1 SGHDT and CDR2 YYEEEE. This CDR3 is built from 15 residues. The CDR3 sequence is CASSSLAGEPHEQYF. CDR3 nucleotide sequence: TGTGCCAGCAGCTCCCTAGCGGGAGAACCCCACGAGCAGTACTTC.

V gene TRBV11-3 combines with J gene TRBJ2-5, with D possibly matching TRBD1 (5 bases). V was pared by 4 bases and J by 5 bases, with 11 bases between. Germline V gene data show CDR1 as SGHNT and CDR2 as YENEEA. CDR3 length equals 13 residues. The CDR3 DNA reads as TGTGCCAGCAGCTCTCAGGGCTCGGAGACCCAGTACTTC. It yields the protein CASSSQGSETQYF.

The gene calls are TRBV5-1 and TRBJ2-7, with D possibly TRBD2 on 5 matching bases. Germline V CDR1 and CDR2: SGHRS, YFSETQ. The V end lost 2 bases, the J end lost 0 bases, and 18 bases lay between the germline ends. The CDR3 totals 17 residues. This CDR3 is CASSFGLDSVSSYEQYF. The CDR3 bases are TGCGCCAGCAGCTTTGGCCTTGATAGCGTAAGCTCCTACGAGCAGTACTTC.

As concerns this clone: Additional DNA sequences in this sample encode the identical CDR3. V and J are TRBV5-1 and TRBJ2-5; TRBD1 matches at 11 bases. The V gene's germline CDR1 is SGHRS and CDR2 YFSETQ. With 0 bases clipped from V and 1 base from J, the junction kept 2 bases outside the gene matches. The CDR3 spans 16 residues. CDR3 nucleotide sequence: TGCGCCAGCAGCTTGGCCGGGACAGGGGGCCAAGAGACCCAGTACTTC. Protein sequence: CASSLAGTGGQETQYF.

This chain links TRBV6-6 with TRBJ2-3; 7 nucleotides agree with TRBD1. The CDR3 loop spans 16 amino acids. Germline V gene lookup returns CDR1 MNHNY and CDR2 SVGAGI (reference sequence). V lost 2 bases and J lost 4; bases outside the gene matches: 9. CDR3 protein: CASSYPHSTGSDTQYF. The DNA of the CDR3 is TGTGCCAGCAGTTACCCACATTCGACAGGGTCAGATACGCAGTATTTT.

V and J are TRBV27 and TRBJ1-3; D gene unclear. This CDR3 has 14 residues. Trimming took off 2 bases at V and 0 bases at J, with 5 bases between the two ends. Germline V gene sequence: CDR1 MNHEY, CDR2 SMNVEV (reference sequence). CDR3 region: CASSLTTSGNTIYF. The CDR3 DNA reads as TGTGCCAGCAGTTTAACAACCTCTGGAAACACCATATATTTT.

CDR3 sequence reads: CASSQTTGGAGDTQYF. CDR3 bases: TGTGCCAGCTCACAGACGACAGGGGGCGCGGGAGATACGCAGTATTTT. The chain combines TRBV18 with TRBJ2-3, with TRBD1 matching over 10 bases. Per the germline V gene, CDR1 is KGHSH and CDR2 is LQKENI. The trim removed 4 bases at V and 5 bases at J, leaving 9 bases unmatched. The CDR3 has 16 amino acids. The full variable domain, completed using reference TRBV18 and TRBJ2-3, is NAGVMQNPRHLVRRRGQEARLRCSPMKGHSHVYWYRQLPEEGLKFMVYLQKENIIDESGMPKERFSAEFPKEGPSILRIQQVVRGDSAAYFCASSQTTGGAGDTQYFGPGTRLTVL.

V usage is TRBV5-8 and J usage is TRBJ2-3; 9 positions match TRBD2. The CDR3 consists of 16 residues. The germline V gene encodes CDR1 SGHTS and CDR2 YDEGEE. With 2 bases clipped from V and 0 bases from J, the junction kept 4 bases outside the gene matches. The CDR3 DNA follows: TGTGCCAGCAGCTTAGGACTAGCGTCTAGCACAGATACGCAGTATTTT. Translating gives CASSLGLASSTDTQYF.

The V call is TRBV11-2, the J call TRBJ1-5; 9 bases align to TRBD1. V shed 8 bases and J 6 bases; nucleotides not matched to a gene: 5. The germline CDR1 and CDR2 sequences are SGHAT and FQNNGV. The CDR3 length is 13 residues. CDR3 amino acids: CASGQGSGQPQHF. CDR3 nucleotide sequence: TGTGCCAGCGGACAGGGGTCAGGTCAGCCCCAGCATTTT.

The chain combines TRBV30 with TRBJ1-1; the match to TRBD1 covers 9 bases. Germline assignment: CDR1 GTSNPN and CDR2 SVGIG (reference sequence). The CDR3 extends over 14 amino acids. J was trimmed by 7 bases and V by 2 bases; bases with no gene match: 8. The CDR3 reads CAWSRKRQGVEAFF. In DNA, the CDR3 is TGTGCCTGGAGTAGAAAACGACAGGGGGTTGAAGCTTTCTTT.

This chain links TRBV29-1 with TRBJ1-5; 7 nucleotides match TRBD1. The V and J ends lost 8 bases and 0 bases, in that order; junction bases with no gene match: 16. The CDR3 runs 17 residues. In germline, CDR1 is SQVTM, CDR2 ANQGSEA. The CDR3 loop reads CSPNDRVGGYSNQPQHF. CDR3 DNA: TGCAGCCCTAACGACAGGGTAGGGGGTTATAGCAATCAGCCCCAGCATTTT.

This chain connects TRBV15 to TRBJ2-1; TRBD2 aligns across 10 bases. This CDR3 comprises 18 residues. CDR1 LNHNV and CDR2 YYDKDF come from the germline V gene (reference sequence). V was pared by 2 bases and J by 1 base, with 8 bases of the junction left unmatched. The CDR3: CATSRTFIAGGSYNEQFF. CDR3 DNA sequence: TGTGCCACCAGCAGAACGTTTATAGCGGGAGGTTCCTACAATGAGCAGTTCTTC.

The chain combines TRBV29-1 with TRBJ2-7; D might be TRBD1 (6 bases). The V gene lost 8 bases and the J gene lost 6 bases, with 14 bases spanning the gap. Germline V gene lookup returns CDR1 SQVTM and CDR2 ANQGSEA. The CDR3 is 11 amino acids. The CDR3 bases are TGCAGCACCTCTGAAGGGGGCGAGCAGTACTTC. As protein: CSTSEGGEQYF.

The chain recombines TRBV7-9 with TRBJ2-2; D possibly corresponds to TRBD1 (5 bases). V lost 2 bases, J lost 1 base, and 5 bases lay in between. The CDR3 sequence is 14 residues long. Germline CDR1 is SEHNR and CDR2 is FQNEAQ (reference sequence). The CDR3 DNA sequence: TGTGCCAGCAGCTTACAGGGGAACACCGGGGAGCTGTTTTTT. This encodes CASSLQGNTGELFF. The whole variable domain, filled in from reference TRBV7-9 and TRBJ2-2, reads DTGVSQNPRHKITKRGQNVTFRCDPISEHNRLYWYRQTLGQGPEFLTYFQNEAQLEKSRLLSDRFSAERPKGSFSTLEIQRTEQGDSAMYLCASSLQGNTGELFFGEGSRLTVL.

This chain uses TRBV19 with TRBJ1-4; 8 bases agree with TRBD1. Germline V lookup: CDR1 LNHDA, CDR2 SQIVND (reference sequence). This CDR3 contains 15 residues. With V trimmed by 5 bases and J by 5 bases, 7 bases remained unmatched. The CDR3 region has the DNA TGTGCCAGTAGTCCTCTTTCAGGGGGCAATGAAAAACTGTTTTTT. Residues: CASSPLSGGNEKLFF.

This clone was observed a single time. CDR3 sequence (DNA): TGTGCCAGCAGCTTAGACAGGGTGCGTACAGATACGCAGTATTTT. Its translation: CASSLDRVRTDTQYF. The rearrangement links TRBV7-2 to TRBJ2-3; D is possibly TRBD1 (6 bases). With 1 base removed from V and 3 bases from J, the gap between germline ends came to 11 bases. The germline V gene has CDR1 SGHTA and CDR2 FQGNSA. CDR3 length equals 15 residues.

V is TRBV7-2 and J is TRBJ1-1; D is perhaps TRBD1 (5 bases). The ends were cut back, 2 bases at V and 2 bases at J, with 21 bases in the middle. The CDR3 is made up of 18 amino acids. CDR1 and CDR2 (germline): SGHTA, FQGNSA. The CDR3 loop is CASSLNPPGRQLNTEAFF. The CDR3 DNA is TGTGCCAGCAGCTTAAACCCTCCAGGGCGACAACTCAACACTGAAGCTTTCTTT. The full variable domain, with the rest looked up from reference TRBV7-2 and TRBJ1-1, is GAGVSQSPSNKVTEKGKDVELRCDPISGHTALYWYRQSLGQGLEFLIYFQGNSAPDKSGLPSDRFSAERTGGSVSTLTIQRTQQEDSAVYLCASSLNPPGRQLNTEAFFGQGTRLTVV.

A few counts support this clone. CDR3: CASSRQGSTGNTIYF. CDR3 coding DNA: TGTGCCAGCAGCAGACAGGGCTCAACTGGAAACACCATATATTTT. The V and J genes are TRBV5-6 and TRBJ1-3; 7 bases agree with TRBD1. J was trimmed by 2 bases and V by 4 bases; bases with no gene match: 6. CDR1 and CDR2 from the germline V gene are SGHDT and YYEEEE. The CDR3 has 15 residues. Combining the CDR3 with reference TRBV5-6 and TRBJ1-3 gives the whole variable domain DAGVTQSPTHLIKTRGQQVTLRCSPKSGHDTVSWYQQALGQGPQFIFQYYEEEERQRGNFPDRFSGHQFPNYSSELNVNALLLGDSALYLCASSRQGSTGNTIYFGEGSWLTVV.

The table lists this clone with a few counts. V usage is TRBV18 and J usage is TRBJ1-2; D remains ambiguous. Trimming stripped 4 bases from V and 2 bases from J, with 11 bases between. CDR3 size: 14 residues. The germline V gene encodes CDR1 KGHSH and CDR2 LQKENI. The CDR3 protein is CASSQTPGNYGYTF. The CDR3 DNA is TGTGCCAGCTCACAAACCCCGGGAAACTATGGCTACACCTTC.

The chain links TRBV29-1 to TRBJ2-7; 8 bases agree with TRBD2. The CDR3 is made up of 15 amino acids. V lost 4 bases, J lost 0 bases, and 8 bases stayed unmatched. Germline V gene sequence: CDR1 SQVTM, CDR2 ANQGSEA. CDR3 sequence reads: CSVVQLAATSYEQYF. CDR3 in DNA: TGCAGCGTTGTCCAACTAGCGGCTACCTCCTACGAGCAGTACTTC.

V usage is TRBV10-3 and J usage is TRBJ1-1, with 10 bases identical to TRBD1. Germline CDR1 and CDR2: ENHRY and SYGVKD. This CDR3 is 16 amino acids long. J was trimmed by 1 base and V by 5 bases; bases with no gene match: 7. The CDR3 sequence: CAISRGTGVGNTEAFF. The CDR3 DNA reads as TGTGCCATCAGTAGAGGGACAGGGGTTGGGAACACTGAAGCTTTCTTT.

The rearrangement uses TRBV18 and TRBJ2-1; D might be TRBD2 (5 bases). This CDR3 has 13 amino acids. Trimming pared 1 base from V and 8 bases from J, leaving 9 bases between. Germline V CDR1 and CDR2: KGHSH, LQKENI. The CDR3 nucleotides read TGTGCCAGCTCACCACAACTGGGAGATGAGCAGTTCTTC. Amino acids: CASSPQLGDEQFF.

The chain uses TRBV5-1 and TRBJ2-7; D is possibly TRBD2 (5 bases). The CDR3 runs to 13 residues. The germline V gene encodes CDR1 SGHRS and CDR2 YFSETQ. V lost 4 bases, J lost 4 bases, and 12 bases lay in between. The CDR3 loop reads CASSPRLQYEQYF. CDR3 DNA sequence: TGCGCCAGCAGCCCGAGACTACAATACGAGCAGTACTTC. Full variable domain (missing parts from reference TRBV5-1 and TRBJ2-7): KAGVTQTPRYLIKTRGQQVTLSCSPISGHRSVSWYQQTPGQGLQFLFEYFSETQRNKGNFPGRFSGRQFSNSRSEMNVSTLELGDSALYLCASSPRLQYEQYFGPGTRLTVT.

The chain joins TRBV5-1 to TRBJ2-7; 8 bases fit TRBD1. Germline values: CDR1 SGHRS, CDR2 YFSETQ. V lost 2 bases and J lost 5; bases outside the gene matches: 3. The CDR3 consists of 13 residues. The CDR3 loop is CASSFQGADEQYF. The CDR3 nucleotides are TGCGCCAGCAGCTTTCAGGGGGCCGACGAGCAGTACTTC.

The chain recombines TRBV15 with TRBJ2-7; D might be TRBD2 (5 bases). Germline CDR1 and CDR2: LNHNV and YYDKDF (reference sequence). Trimming removed 4 bases from V and 7 bases from J, with 11 bases in between. CDR3 length: 12 residues. CDR3 sequence reads: CATSNQWEEQYF. In nucleotides, the CDR3 is TGTGCCACCAGCAATCAATGGGAGGAGCAGTACTTC. Using reference TRBV15 and TRBJ2-7 for the parts outside the CDR3, the full variable domain is DAMVIQNPRYQVTQFGKPVTLSCSQTLNHNVMYWYQQKSSQAPKLLFHYYDKDFNNEADTPDNFQSRRPNTSFCFLDIRSPGLGDTAMYLCATSNQWEEQYFGPGTRLTVT.